This T cell receptor (beta chain) was identified during a study of cytomegalovirus exposure and HLA in healthy donors. The overall study: A data release that came early held 80 million or so unique TCRs from HLA-typed donors. The study placed around 80% of its roughly 410 genotyped donors in the Caucasian-associated ancestry cluster.

Trimming left V 3 bases short and J 0 bases short, with 9 bases between. The CDR3 loop spans 14 amino acids. From germline, CDR1 is KGHSH and CDR2 LQKENI. Study findings and constraints: Prior analysis indicated that the majority of TCR beta V segments exhibited productivity approximately 87% or approximately 30% of the time. Researchers catalogued roughly 170 TCR beta chains as cytomegalovirus-associated.

Primers included in the PCR were 60 Vbeta and 13 Jbeta primers. The table came from immunoSEQ multiplex PCR; TCRdb's copy has only in-frame clones and leaves some out. The sample lists about 75,000 clones; roughly 82% were seen once. In the case of this clone: The antigen remains undetermined.

This sequence joins TRBV18 and TRBJ2-7, with a tentative D call TRBD1 (6 bases). The clonotype originates from a man aged 70-80 years in good health and CMV-seropositive. Sequenced: PBMCs. The DNA of the CDR3 is TGTGCCAGCTCACCGGACAGTAGCTCCTACGAGCAGTACTTC. Encoded protein: CASSPDSSSYEQYF.